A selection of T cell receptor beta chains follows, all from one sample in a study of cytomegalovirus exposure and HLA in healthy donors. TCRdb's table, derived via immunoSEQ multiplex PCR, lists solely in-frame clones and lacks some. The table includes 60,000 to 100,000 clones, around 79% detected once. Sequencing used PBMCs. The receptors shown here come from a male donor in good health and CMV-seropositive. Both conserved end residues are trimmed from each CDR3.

CDR3 protein: ASMRDSSNTEAF
CDR3 length: 12
J gene: TRBJ1-1
V gene: TRBV6-1

CDR3 protein: AIHPAGVGEKLF
CDR3 length: 12
J gene: TRBJ1-4
V gene: TRBV28

CDR3 protein: ASSILSLNNQPQH
CDR3 length: 13
J gene: TRBJ1-5
V gene: TRBV28

CDR3 protein: ASNPGGGFSNQPQH
CDR3 length: 14
J gene: TRBJ1-5
V gene: TRBV27

CDR3 protein: ASSLDRAGQPQH
CDR3 length: 12
J gene: TRBJ1-5
V gene: TRBV7-2

CDR3 protein: ASSHKVGARNYGYT
CDR3 length: 14
J gene: TRBJ1-2
V gene: TRBV7-9

CDR3 protein: ASSGQVTEAF
CDR3 length: 10
J gene: TRBJ1-1
V gene: TRBV19

CDR3 protein: ASSDRVGGGYT
CDR3 length: 11
J gene: TRBJ1-2
V gene: TRBV7-6

CDR3 protein: ASSLGTVMNTEAF
CDR3 length: 13
J gene: TRBJ1-1
V gene: TRBV5-1

CDR3 protein: ASTKGSHYNEQF
CDR3 length: 12
J gene: TRBJ2-1
V gene: TRBV6-5

CDR3 protein: ASSLGGRDEQF
CDR3 length: 11
J gene: TRBJ2-1
V gene: TRBV5-4

CDR3 protein: ASSFKPYNEQF
CDR3 length: 11
J gene: TRBJ2-1
V gene: TRBV7-7

CDR3 protein: ASSQEMGQVERGYT
CDR3 length: 14
J gene: TRBJ1-2
V gene: TRBV4-2

CDR3 protein: ASSDGGFIPGQPQH
CDR3 length: 14
J gene: TRBJ1-5
V gene: TRBV6-1

CDR3 protein: ASSQDQAGAMNTEAF
CDR3 length: 15
J gene: TRBJ1-1
V gene: TRBV4-2

CDR3 protein: ASSPGRAQETQY
CDR3 length: 12
J gene: TRBJ2-5
V gene: TRBV18

CDR3 protein: ASSQGSSNQPQH
CDR3 length: 12
J gene: TRBJ1-5
V gene: TRBV4-2

CDR3 protein: ASSQAPDSKYGGEQY
CDR3 length: 15
J gene: -
V gene: TRBV4-2

CDR3 protein: AWSVGGTVTEAF
CDR3 length: 12
J gene: TRBJ1-1
V gene: TRBV30

CDR3 protein: SVLGTSGSQNEQF
CDR3 length: 13
J gene: TRBJ2-1
V gene: TRBV29-1

CDR3 protein: ASSPPKGAESDTQY
CDR3 length: 14
J gene: TRBJ2-3
V gene: TRBV18

CDR3 protein: SVRRTSGTQETQY
CDR3 length: 13
J gene: TRBJ2-5
V gene: TRBV29-1

CDR3 protein: ASSLRTDTQY
CDR3 length: 10
J gene: TRBJ2-3
V gene: TRBV28

CDR3 protein: ASSQVIDRGREKLF
CDR3 length: 14
J gene: TRBJ1-4
V gene: TRBV14

CDR3 protein: ASSYSEAQY
CDR3 length: 9
J gene: TRBJ2-5
V gene: TRBV7-6

CDR3 protein: ASSRGGQGDYGYT
CDR3 length: 13
J gene: TRBJ1-2
V gene: TRBV4-2

CDR3 protein: ASSIYGLGTAATNEKLF
CDR3 length: 17
J gene: TRBJ1-4
V gene: TRBV19

CDR3 protein: VSSHTGTGFDTQY
CDR3 length: 13
J gene: TRBJ2-3
V gene: TRBV5-1

CDR3 protein: ASSEFQTGEQY
CDR3 length: 11
J gene: TRBJ2-7
V gene: TRBV6-4

CDR3 protein: ASSLGGTGLNEKLF
CDR3 length: 14
J gene: TRBJ1-4
V gene: TRBV7-2

CDR3 protein: ASSSTGAPLH
CDR3 length: 10
J gene: TRBJ1-6
V gene: TRBV6-5

CDR3 protein: ASSPHVRSPGGSLLYEQY
CDR3 length: 18
J gene: TRBJ2-7
V gene: TRBV18

CDR3 protein: ASSATGDYGYT
CDR3 length: 11
J gene: TRBJ1-2
V gene: TRBV6-4

CDR3 protein: ASSPPGGNEQY
CDR3 length: 11
J gene: TRBJ2-7
V gene: TRBV18

CDR3 protein: ASSLAHNRDSTSPLH
CDR3 length: 15
J gene: TRBJ1-6
V gene: TRBV7-2

CDR3 protein: ASSSAGTQY
CDR3 length: 9
J gene: TRBJ2-3
V gene: TRBV11-2

CDR3 protein: ASSLGADSGTDTQY
CDR3 length: 14
J gene: TRBJ2-3
V gene: TRBV11-2

CDR3 protein: ASSIAGSGSVTRQY
CDR3 length: 14
J gene: TRBJ2-7
V gene: TRBV19

CDR3 protein: ASSLGQGSQPQH
CDR3 length: 12
J gene: TRBJ1-5
V gene: TRBV9

CDR3 protein: ASSRLATDTQY
CDR3 length: 11
J gene: TRBJ2-3
V gene: TRBV4-3

CDR3 protein: ASSGGGLGNQPQH
CDR3 length: 13
J gene: TRBJ1-5
V gene: TRBV28

CDR3 protein: ASSLGGGPNSPLH
CDR3 length: 13
J gene: TRBJ1-6
V gene: TRBV27

CDR3 protein: ASEHAGIDYGYT
CDR3 length: 12
J gene: TRBJ1-2
V gene: TRBV2

CDR3 protein: ASSQTGGRNTIY
CDR3 length: 12
J gene: TRBJ1-3
V gene: TRBV6-5

CDR3 protein: ASSSFGFGANVLT
CDR3 length: 13
J gene: TRBJ2-6
V gene: TRBV6-1

CDR3 protein: ASSLLWGDEQF
CDR3 length: 11
J gene: TRBJ2-1
V gene: TRBV5-1

CDR3 protein: ASSGGRADSYEQY
CDR3 length: 13
J gene: TRBJ2-7
V gene: TRBV5-1

CDR3 protein: ASSQESYQGTNYGYT
CDR3 length: 15
J gene: TRBJ1-2
V gene: TRBV4-2

CDR3 protein: ASSYRGQGGTDTQY
CDR3 length: 14
J gene: TRBJ2-3
V gene: TRBV6-7

CDR3 protein: ASSLSTSGSYLEQF
CDR3 length: 14
J gene: TRBJ2-1
V gene: TRBV27

CDR3 protein: ASSPQGGTEAF
CDR3 length: 11
J gene: TRBJ1-1
V gene: TRBV7-2

CDR3 protein: ASLYEVLYEQY
CDR3 length: 11
J gene: TRBJ2-7
V gene: TRBV4-1

CDR3 protein: ASSLTVGTSGGITQY
CDR3 length: 15
J gene: TRBJ2-3
V gene: TRBV7-3

CDR3 protein: ASSLQGGNTEAF
CDR3 length: 12
J gene: TRBJ1-1
V gene: TRBV7-3

CDR3 protein: ASRTVYSNQPQH
CDR3 length: 12
J gene: TRBJ1-5
V gene: TRBV6-1